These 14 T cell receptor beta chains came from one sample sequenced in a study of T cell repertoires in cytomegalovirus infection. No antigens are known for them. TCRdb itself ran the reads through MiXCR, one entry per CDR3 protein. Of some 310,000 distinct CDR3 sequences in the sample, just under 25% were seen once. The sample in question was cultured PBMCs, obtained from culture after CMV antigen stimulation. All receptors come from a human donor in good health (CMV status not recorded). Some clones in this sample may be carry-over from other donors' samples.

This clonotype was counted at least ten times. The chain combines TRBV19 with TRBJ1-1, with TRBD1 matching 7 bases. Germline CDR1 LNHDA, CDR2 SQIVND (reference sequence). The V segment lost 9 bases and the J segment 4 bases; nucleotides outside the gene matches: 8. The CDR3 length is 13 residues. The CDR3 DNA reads TGTGCCAGCAGCCCCCAGGGGGTCACTGAAGCTTTCTTT. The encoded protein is CASSPQGVTEAFF.

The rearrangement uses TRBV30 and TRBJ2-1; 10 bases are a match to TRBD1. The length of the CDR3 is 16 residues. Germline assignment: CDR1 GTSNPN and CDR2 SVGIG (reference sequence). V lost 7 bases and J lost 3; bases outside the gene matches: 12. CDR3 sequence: CALMPEDRGVYNEQFF. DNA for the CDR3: TGTGCCTTGATGCCAGAGGACAGGGGGGTCTACAATGAGCAGTTCTTC.

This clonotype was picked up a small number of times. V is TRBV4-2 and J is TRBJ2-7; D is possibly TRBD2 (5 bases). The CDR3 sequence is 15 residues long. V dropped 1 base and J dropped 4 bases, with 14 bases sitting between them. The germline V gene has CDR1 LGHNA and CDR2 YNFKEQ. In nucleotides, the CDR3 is TGTGCCAGCAGCCAAGTCGATGAAAGCGGATACGAGCAGTACTTC. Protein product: CASSQVDESGYEQYF.

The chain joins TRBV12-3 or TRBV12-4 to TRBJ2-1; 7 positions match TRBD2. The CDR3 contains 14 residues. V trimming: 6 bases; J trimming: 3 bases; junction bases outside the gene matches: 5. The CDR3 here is CASSLAVLYNEQFF. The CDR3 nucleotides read TGTGCCAGCAGCCTAGCGGTTCTCTACAATGAGCAGTTCTTC.

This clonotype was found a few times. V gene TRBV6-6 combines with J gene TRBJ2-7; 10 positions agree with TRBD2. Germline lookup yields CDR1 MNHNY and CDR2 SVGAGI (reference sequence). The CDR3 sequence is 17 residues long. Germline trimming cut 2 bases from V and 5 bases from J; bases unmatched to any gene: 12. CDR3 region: CASSYPTAAGGPHEQYV. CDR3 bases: TGTGCCAGCAGTTACCCGACCGCAGCGGGAGGGCCCCACGAGCAGTACGTC.

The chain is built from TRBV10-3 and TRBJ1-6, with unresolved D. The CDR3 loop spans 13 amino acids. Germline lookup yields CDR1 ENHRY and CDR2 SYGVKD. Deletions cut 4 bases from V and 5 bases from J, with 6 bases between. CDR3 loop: CAISGNDNSPLHF. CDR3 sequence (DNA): TGTGCCATCAGTGGGAACGATAATTCACCCCTCCACTTT.

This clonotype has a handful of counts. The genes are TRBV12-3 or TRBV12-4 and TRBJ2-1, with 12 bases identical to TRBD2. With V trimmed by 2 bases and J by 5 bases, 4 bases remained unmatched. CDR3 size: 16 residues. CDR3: CASSLTSGGFDNEQFF. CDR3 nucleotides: TGTGCCAGCAGTTTAACTAGCGGGGGGTTTGACAATGAGCAGTTCTTC.

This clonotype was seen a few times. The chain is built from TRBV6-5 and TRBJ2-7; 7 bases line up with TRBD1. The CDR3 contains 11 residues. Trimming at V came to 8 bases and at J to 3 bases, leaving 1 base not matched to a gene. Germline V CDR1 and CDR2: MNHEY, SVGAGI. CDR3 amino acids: CASGDSYEQYV. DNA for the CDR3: TGTGCCAGCGGGGACAGCTACGAGCAGTACGTC.

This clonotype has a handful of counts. The CDR3 region has the DNA TGTGCCAGCAGCTCCCGACTAGCGGGGATCAATGAGCAGTTCTTC. Encoded protein: CASSSRLAGINEQFF. V is TRBV7-9 and J is TRBJ2-1, with 11 positions matching TRBD2. V was pared by 4 bases and J by 6 bases, with 5 bases of the junction left unmatched. The CDR3 is 15 residues long. Looked up from germline, CDR1 is SEHNR and CDR2 is FQNEAQ (reference sequence).

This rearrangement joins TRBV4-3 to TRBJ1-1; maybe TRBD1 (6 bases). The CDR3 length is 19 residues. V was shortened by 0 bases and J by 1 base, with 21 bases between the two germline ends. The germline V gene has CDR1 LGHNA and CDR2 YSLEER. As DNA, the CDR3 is TGCGCCAGCAGCCAAGATCTGAGGGGCAAGGTAGGGGGGAACACTGAAGCTTTCTTT. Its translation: CASSQDLRGKVGGNTEAFF.

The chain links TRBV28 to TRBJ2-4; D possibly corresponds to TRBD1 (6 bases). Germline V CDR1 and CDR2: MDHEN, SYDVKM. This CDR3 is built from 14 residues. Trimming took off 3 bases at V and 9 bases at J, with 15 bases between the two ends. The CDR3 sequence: CASSFPTARGIQYF. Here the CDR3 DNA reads TGTGCCAGCAGTTTCCCCACAGCCAGGGGCATTCAGTACTTC. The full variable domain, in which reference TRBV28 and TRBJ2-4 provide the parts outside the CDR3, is DVKVTQSSRYLVKRTGEKVFLECVQDMDHENMFWYRQDPGLGLRLIYFSYDVKMKEKGDIPEGYSVSREKKERFSLILESASTNQTSMYLCASSFPTARGIQYFGAGTRLSVL.

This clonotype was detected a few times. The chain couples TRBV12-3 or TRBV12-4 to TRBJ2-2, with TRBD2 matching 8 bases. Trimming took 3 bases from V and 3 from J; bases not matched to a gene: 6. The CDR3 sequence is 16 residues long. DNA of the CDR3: TGTGCCAGCAGTTTCGGAGCGGGAGTGTACACCGGGGAGCTGTTTTTT. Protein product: CASSFGAGVYTGELFF.

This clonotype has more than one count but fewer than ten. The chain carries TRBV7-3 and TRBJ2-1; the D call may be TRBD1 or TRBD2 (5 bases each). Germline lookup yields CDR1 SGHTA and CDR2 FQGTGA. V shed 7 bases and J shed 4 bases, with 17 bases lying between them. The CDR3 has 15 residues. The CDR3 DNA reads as TGTGCCAGCACCCAAGACGGGGACCCATACAATGAGCAGTTCTTC. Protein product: CASTQDGDPYNEQFF.

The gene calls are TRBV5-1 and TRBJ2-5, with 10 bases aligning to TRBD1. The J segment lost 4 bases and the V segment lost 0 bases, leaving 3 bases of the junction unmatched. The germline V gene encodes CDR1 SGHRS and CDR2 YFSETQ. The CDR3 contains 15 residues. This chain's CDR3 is CASSLGDRGRETQYF. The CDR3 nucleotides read TGCGCCAGCAGCTTGGGAGACAGGGGGCGAGAGACCCAGTACTTC.